This T cell receptor (beta chain) was documented in a study of shared clonotypes between healthy human individuals. Profiled with immunoSEQ multiplex PCR; TCRdb holds only in-frame clones, not every one. The data contain around 100,000 clones, about 68% of them singletons. CDR3 length: 14 amino acids. Trimming stripped 10 bases from V and 1 base from J, with 11 bases between. Germline lookup yields CDR1 SGHVS and CDR2 FNYEAQ. The sequenced sample consisted of memory CD8+ T cells sorted from blood. The subset here: CD45RO+ cells pooled with CCR7-negative TemRA cells. V and J are TRBV7-6 and TRBJ2-6; D remains ambiguous. The receptor was isolated from a man younger than 45 in good health. Here the CDR3 reads CATSPGSGANVLTF. In nucleotides, the CDR3 is TGTGCCACCTCCCCGGGTTCTGGGGCCAACGTCCTGACTTTC.